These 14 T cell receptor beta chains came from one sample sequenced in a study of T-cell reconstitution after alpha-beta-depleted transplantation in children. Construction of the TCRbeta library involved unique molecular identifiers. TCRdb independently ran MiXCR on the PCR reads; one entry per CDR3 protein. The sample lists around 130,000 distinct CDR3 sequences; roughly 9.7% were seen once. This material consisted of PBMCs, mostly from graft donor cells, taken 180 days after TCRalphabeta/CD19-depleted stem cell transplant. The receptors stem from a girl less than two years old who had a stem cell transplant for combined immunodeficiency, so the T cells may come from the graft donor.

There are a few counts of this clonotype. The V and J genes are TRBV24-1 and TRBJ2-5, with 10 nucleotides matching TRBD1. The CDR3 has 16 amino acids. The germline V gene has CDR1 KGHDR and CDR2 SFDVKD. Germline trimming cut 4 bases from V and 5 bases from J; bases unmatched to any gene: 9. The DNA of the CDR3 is TGTGCCACCAGTGAATCCGGGACAGGGGTATTGGAGACCCAGTACTTC. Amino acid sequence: CATSESGTGVLETQYF.

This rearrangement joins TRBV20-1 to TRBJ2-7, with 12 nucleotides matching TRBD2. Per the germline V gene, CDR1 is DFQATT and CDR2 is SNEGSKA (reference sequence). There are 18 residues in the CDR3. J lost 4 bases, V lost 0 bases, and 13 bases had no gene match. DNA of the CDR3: TGCAGTGCTAGAGATCAAGGACTAGCGGGATCCCTCTCTTACGAGCAGTACTTC. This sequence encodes CSARDQGLAGSLSYEQYF.

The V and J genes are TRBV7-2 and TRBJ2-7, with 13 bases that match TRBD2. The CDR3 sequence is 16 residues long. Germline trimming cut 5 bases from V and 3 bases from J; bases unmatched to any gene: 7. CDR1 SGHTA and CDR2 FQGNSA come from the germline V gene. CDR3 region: CASSPRLAGGLYEQYF. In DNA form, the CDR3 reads TGTGCCAGCAGCCCCAGACTAGCGGGAGGACTCTACGAGCAGTACTTC.

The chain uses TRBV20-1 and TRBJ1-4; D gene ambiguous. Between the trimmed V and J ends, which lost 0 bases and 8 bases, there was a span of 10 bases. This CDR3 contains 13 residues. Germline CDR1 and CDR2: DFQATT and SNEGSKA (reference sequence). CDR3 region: CSARDLQDEKLFF. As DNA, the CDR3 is TGCAGTGCTAGAGATTTGCAGGACGAAAAACTGTTTTTT.

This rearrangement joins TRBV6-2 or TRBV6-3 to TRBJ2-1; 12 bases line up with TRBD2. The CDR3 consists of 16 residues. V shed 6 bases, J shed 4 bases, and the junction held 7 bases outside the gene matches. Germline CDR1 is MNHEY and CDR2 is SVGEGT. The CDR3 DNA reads TGTGCCAGCAGCCCTAGCGGGAGGGCCTTGTACAATGAGCAGTTCTTC. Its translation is CASSPSGRALYNEQFF.

The CDR3 protein is CAISDLGRGRGEQYF. The CDR3 DNA sequence: TGTGCCATCAGTGACCTCGGGAGGGGGCGAGGGGAGCAGTACTTC. This chain uses TRBV10-3 with TRBJ2-7; the D gene is possibly TRBD2 (8 bases). This CDR3 is 15 amino acids long. Germline V CDR1 and CDR2: ENHRY, SYGVKD. Trimming pared 3 bases from V and 7 bases from J, leaving 19 bases between.

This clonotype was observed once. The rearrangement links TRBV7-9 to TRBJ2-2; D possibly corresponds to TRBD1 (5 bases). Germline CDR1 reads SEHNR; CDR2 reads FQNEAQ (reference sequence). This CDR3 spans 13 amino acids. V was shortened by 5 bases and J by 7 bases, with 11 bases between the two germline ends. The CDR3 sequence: CASSRQGSGELFF. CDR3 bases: TGTGCCAGCAGCCGTCAGGGAAGCGGGGAGCTGTTTTTT.

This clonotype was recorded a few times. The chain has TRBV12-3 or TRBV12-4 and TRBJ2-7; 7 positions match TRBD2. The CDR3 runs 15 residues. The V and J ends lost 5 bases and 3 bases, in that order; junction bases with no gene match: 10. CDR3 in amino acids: CASSLAGTKHYEQYF. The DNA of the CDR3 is TGTGCCAGCAGTCTGGCCGGGACTAAACACTACGAGCAGTACTTC.

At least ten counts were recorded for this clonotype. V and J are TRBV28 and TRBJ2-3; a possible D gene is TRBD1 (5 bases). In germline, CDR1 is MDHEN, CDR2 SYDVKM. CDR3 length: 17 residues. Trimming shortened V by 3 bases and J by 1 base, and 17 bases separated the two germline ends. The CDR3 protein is CASSFMAIKGGTDTQYF. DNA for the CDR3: TGTGCCAGCAGTTTTATGGCCATTAAAGGGGGCACAGATACGCAGTATTTT.

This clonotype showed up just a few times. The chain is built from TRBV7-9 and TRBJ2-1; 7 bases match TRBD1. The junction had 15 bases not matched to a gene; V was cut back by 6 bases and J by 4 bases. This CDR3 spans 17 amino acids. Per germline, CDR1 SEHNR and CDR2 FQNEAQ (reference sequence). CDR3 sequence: CASSSRQGPGSYNEQFF. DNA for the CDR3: TGTGCCAGCAGTTCCCGACAGGGTCCCGGATCTTACAATGAGCAGTTCTTC.

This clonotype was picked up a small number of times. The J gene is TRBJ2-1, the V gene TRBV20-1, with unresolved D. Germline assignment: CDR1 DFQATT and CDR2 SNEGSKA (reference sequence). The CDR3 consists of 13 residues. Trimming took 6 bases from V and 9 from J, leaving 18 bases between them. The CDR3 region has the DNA TGCAGTGCCAGAAAGATGGTCCGTGGTGAGCAGTTCTTC. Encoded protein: CSARKMVRGEQFF.

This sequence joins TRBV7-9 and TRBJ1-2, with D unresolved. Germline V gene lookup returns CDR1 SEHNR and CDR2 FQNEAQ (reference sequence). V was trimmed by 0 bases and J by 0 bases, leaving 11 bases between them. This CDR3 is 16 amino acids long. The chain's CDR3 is CASSLAGQEPNYGYTF. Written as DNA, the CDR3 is TGTGCCAGCAGCTTAGCGGGCCAGGAGCCTAACTATGGCTACACCTTC.

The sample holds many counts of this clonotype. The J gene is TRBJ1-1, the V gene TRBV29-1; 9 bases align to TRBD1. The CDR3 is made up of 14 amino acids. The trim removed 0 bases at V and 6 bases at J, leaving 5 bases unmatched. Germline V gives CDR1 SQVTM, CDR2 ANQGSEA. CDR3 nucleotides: TGCAGCGTTGAAGAGTGGACAGGGGTGGCTGAAGCTTTCTTT. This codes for CSVEEWTGVAEAFF.

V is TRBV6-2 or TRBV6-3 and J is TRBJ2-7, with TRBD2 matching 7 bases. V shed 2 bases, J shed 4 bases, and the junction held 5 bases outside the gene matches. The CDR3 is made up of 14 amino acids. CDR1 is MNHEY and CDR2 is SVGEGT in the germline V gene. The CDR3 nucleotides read TGTGCCAGCAGTTACGAAGCGGGGCGGTACGAGCAGTACTTC. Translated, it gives CASSYEAGRYEQYF.